A single sample gave rise to the 16 T cell receptor beta chains below, sequenced in a study of T cells expressing NK-cell markers (dated by TCRdb to 2018 to 2020). Libraries were prepared through 5' RACE. Sequencing was carried out with an Illumina HiSeq 2000. After reprocessing by TCRdb, each CDR3 protein sequence is one entry, and no DNA is given. The table kept for this sample lists approximately 440,000 distinct CDR3 sequences. Around 1.4% of the sample rests with the top ten. The material sequenced was blood T cells: a sorted CD56 or NKG2C T cell subset, CD4+ or CD8+ T cells, or bulk PBMC T cells (not recorded which). These receptors all stem from a woman aged 45-60 years in good health. Donor details come from another sample of the same person, matched by shared clones.

This CDR3 reads CAWTGTRTASYNSPLHF. The chain couples TRBV30 to TRBJ1-6; TCRdb designates TRBD1, a call that cannot be tested without DNA. This CDR3 spans 17 amino acids. From germline, CDR1 is GTSNPN and CDR2 SVGIG (reference sequence).

The CDR3 sequence is CSVLSGIATDTQYF. The rearrangement uses TRBV29-1 and TRBJ2-3; TCRdb calls TRBD2, which cannot be checked without DNA. Germline V gene data show CDR1 as SQVTM and CDR2 as ANQGSEA. This CDR3 spans 14 amino acids.

The chain is built from TRBV2 and TRBJ2-1; the D call from TCRdb, TRBD1, cannot be confirmed without DNA. The CDR3 consists of 14 residues. Germline V gene data show CDR1 as SNHLY and CDR2 as FYNNEI. Here the CDR3 reads CASRRTGLGNEQFF.

The chain has TRBV7-2 and TRBJ2-3; the D call of TRBD2 rests on TCRdb alone, since no DNA is present to check it. The CDR3 consists of 13 residues. Germline V gene data show CDR1 as SGHTA and CDR2 as FQGNSA. This CDR3 is CAGTSTSTDTQYF. The full variable domain, its missing parts supplied by reference TRBV7-2 and TRBJ2-3, is GAGVSQSPSNKVTEKGKDVELRCDPISGHTALYWYRQSLGQGLEFLIYFQGNSAPDKSGLPSDRFSAERTGGSVSTLTIQRTQQEDSAVYLCAGTSTSTDTQYFGPGTRLTVL.

The genes are TRBV29-1 and TRBJ1-1; the D gene TCRdb calls, TRBD1, cannot be checked with no DNA. Germline V gene lookup returns CDR1 SQVTM and CDR2 ANQGSEA. The CDR3 totals 15 residues. CDR3 loop: CSVEDRTGGYVEAFF.

This chain joins TRBV27 and TRBJ2-6; TCRdb proposes TRBD1, but this gene call is untestable without DNA. CDR1 is MNHEY and CDR2 is SMNVEV in the germline V gene (reference sequence). The CDR3 consists of 15 residues. The CDR3 spells CASSHRADGANVLTF.

The chain is built from TRBV5-1 and TRBJ2-5; without DNA, the TCRdb call of TRBD1 cannot be checked. The CDR3 extends over 15 amino acids. Germline V gene lookup returns CDR1 SGHRS and CDR2 YFSETQ. CDR3 sequence: CASSFPTGQVETQYF.

This chain joins TRBV12-3 or TRBV12-4 and TRBJ1-1; TCRdb gives TRBD1 as the D gene, but with no DNA this cannot be confirmed. The CDR3 consists of 13 residues. CDR3: CASSLALGGRAFF.

This chain joins TRBV6-5 and TRBJ1-1; TCRdb's D gene call, TRBD1, goes unchecked for lack of DNA. Germline CDR1 reads MNHEY; CDR2 reads SVGAGI. CDR3 size: 14 residues. The CDR3 sequence: CASSYSIQQGGAFF.

The chain is built from TRBV7-3 and TRBJ2-1; the D gene TCRdb calls, TRBD2, cannot be checked with no DNA. The CDR3 sequence is 13 residues long. In germline, CDR1 is SGHTA, CDR2 FQGTGA. The CDR3 spells CASSPGTGLNQFF.

V and J are TRBV7-2 and TRBJ2-1. The CDR3 has 13 residues. Looked up from germline, CDR1 is SGHTA and CDR2 is FQGNSA. This chain's CDR3 is CASSLDPVGGQFF.

The chain links TRBV20-1 to TRBJ1-1; the D gene TCRdb calls, TRBD1, cannot be checked with no DNA. The germline CDR1 and CDR2 sequences are DFQATT and SNEGSKA (reference sequence). This CDR3 comprises 13 residues. CDR3: CSASGVADTEAFF.

This chain links TRBV20-1 with TRBJ2-3; TCRdb returns TRBD1, unconfirmable since there is no DNA. Germline CDR1 DFQATT, CDR2 SNEGSKA (reference sequence). This CDR3 comprises 15 residues. The CDR3 sequence: CSARNRDRGTDTQYF.

CDR3 protein: CASSIGQVNNEQFF. J is TRBJ2-1 and V is TRBV9; TCRdb designates TRBD1, a call that cannot be tested without DNA. Germline CDR1 reads SGDLS; CDR2 reads YYNGEE. The length of the CDR3 is 14 residues.

This sequence joins TRBV11-3 and TRBJ2-3; TCRdb lists TRBD1, though no DNA is available to test this call. Germline assignment: CDR1 SGHNT and CDR2 YENEEA. The CDR3 covers 15 residues. CDR3 amino acids: CASSYRDRGSDTQYF.

The chain employs TRBV18 and TRBJ2-1; the D gene TCRdb calls, TRBD2, cannot be checked with no DNA. The CDR3 length is 15 residues. Germline lookup yields CDR1 KGHSH and CDR2 LQKENI. This CDR3 reads CASSPLLRVNNEQFF. Drawing the rest from reference TRBV18 and TRBJ2-1, the complete variable domain is NAGVMQNPRHLVRRRGQEARLRCSPMKGHSHVYWYRQLPEEGLKFMVYLQKENIIDESGMPKERFSAEFPKEGPSILRIQQVVRGDSAAYFCASSPLLRVNNEQFFGPGTRLTVL.